The source of this T cell receptor beta chain is a study of T cells after yellow fever vaccination. A single record per CDR3 protein comes from TCRdb applying MiXCR to the 5' RACE reads. The table lists 450,000 to 600,000 distinct CDR3 sequences, 17% of them singletons. Looked up from germline, CDR1 is LGHNA and CDR2 is YNFKEQ. The germline V and J ends were trimmed by 3 bases and 8 bases, with 16 bases remaining between them. The CDR3 is 15 amino acids. This clonotype came up a few times. The sample in question was PBMCs, obtained about 5 days after the first yellow fever vaccination. This TCR was recovered from a young man who received the YFV17D yellow fever vaccine. J is TRBJ1-4 and V is TRBV4-2; D may be TRBD1 (5 bases). The CDR3 region has the DNA TGTGCCAGCAGCCACTCGGACACCACGGGGGAAAAACTGTTTTTT. Translation gives CASSHSDTTGEKLFF.